Below, 9 T cell receptor beta chains from the same sample are listed, as sequenced in a study of cytomegalovirus exposure and HLA in healthy donors. Amplification used 60 Vbeta primers and 13 Jbeta primers. Measured with immunoSEQ multiplex PCR; TCRdb has only the in-frame clones, and not every one. The sample contains about 190,000 clones, approximately 80% of which appear only once. Sample: PBMCs. These receptors were taken from a woman younger than 45 in good health and CMV-seronegative.

CDR3 nucleotide sequence: TGTGCCAGCAGTTTAATCGGACAGGGGGCCTACGAGCAGTACTTC. It is translated as CASSLIGQGAYEQYF. J is TRBJ2-7 and V is TRBV28; 10 bases line up with TRBD1. J gave up 2 bases and V 2 bases, and 3 bases lay outside the gene matches. Germline CDR1 and CDR2: MDHEN and SYDVKM. This CDR3 is built from 15 residues.

The chain has TRBV6-4 and TRBJ1-5; D is ambiguous. The germline V gene has CDR1 MRHNA and CDR2 SNTAGT. The CDR3 is made up of 15 amino acids. With 4 bases removed from V and 0 bases from J, the gap between germline ends came to 10 bases. CDR3 loop: CASSATDDSNQPQHF. For the CDR3, the DNA is TGTGCCAGCAGTGCGACTGATGATAGCAATCAGCCCCAGCATTTT.

V gene TRBV19 combines with J gene TRBJ1-5, with D maybe TRBD1 (6 bases). Trimming left V 7 bases short and J 0 bases short, with 7 bases between. The germline V gene encodes CDR1 LNHDA and CDR2 SQIVND (reference sequence). This CDR3 is built from 13 residues. The CDR3 DNA is TGTGCCAGTACAGGGGATAGCAATCAGCCCCAGCATTTT. The encoded protein is CASTGDSNQPQHF.

This clone was observed a few times. The chain uses TRBV27 and TRBJ2-7; 9 bases line up with TRBD2. The CDR3 length is 16 residues. V lost 5 bases to trimming and J lost 3 bases; unmatched junction nucleotides: 11. From germline, CDR1 is MNHEY and CDR2 SMNVEV (reference sequence). The CDR3, as DNA: TGTGCCAGCAGTATCAACCCTAGCGGGACTGACTACGAGCAGTACTTC. Protein: CASSINPSGTDYEQYF.

This clone was detected a few times. The chain employs TRBV19 and TRBJ1-1, with D perhaps matching TRBD1 (5 bases). Trimming removed 7 bases at V and 2 bases at J, with 11 bases between. CDR3 length equals 13 residues. CDR1 and CDR2 (germline): LNHDA, SQIVND (reference sequence). The CDR3 coding sequence is TGTGCCAGTAATCGGGGGTTTAACACTGAAGCTTTCTTT. It translates to CASNRGFNTEAFF.

V and J are TRBV7-2 and TRBJ2-7, with a weak D call TRBD2 (7 bases). The V end was cut by 3 bases, the J end by 6 bases, with 18 bases between. The germline gives CDR1 SGHTA, CDR2 FQGNSA. The CDR3 extends over 15 amino acids. The CDR3 is CASSFDPGGTREQYF. The CDR3 bases are TGTGCCAGCAGCTTCGACCCCGGGGGGACACGCGAGCAGTACTTC.

CDR3 sequence (DNA): TGTGCCAGCAGCTTAGTGGGTCGGGGGTTTTATGAAAAACTGTTTTTT. This translates into CASSLVGRGFYEKLFF. The chain joins TRBV7-2 to TRBJ1-4; D is perhaps TRBD1 (5 bases). CDR3 size: 16 residues. Germline V gene sequence: CDR1 SGHTA, CDR2 FQGNSA. The V end was cut by 1 base, the J end by 6 bases, with 15 bases between.

CDR3 amino acids: CASSLSGYGYTF. DNA for the CDR3: TGTGCCAGCAGTTTATCGGGGTATGGCTACACCTTC. The V call is TRBV28, the J call TRBJ1-2, with no clear D. Deletions cut 1 base from V and 5 bases from J, with 5 bases between. Germline V gives CDR1 MDHEN, CDR2 SYDVKM. CDR3 length: 12 amino acids.

The chain combines TRBV15 with TRBJ1-5; 9 positions match TRBD1. V lost 5 bases and J lost 2; bases outside the gene matches: 10. CDR1 and CDR2 (germline): LNHNV, YYDKDF (reference sequence). The CDR3 sequence is 17 residues long. The CDR3 protein is CATSGRRQGGGNQPQHF. For the CDR3, the DNA is TGTGCCACCAGCGGGCGGAGACAGGGGGGGGGCAATCAGCCCCAGCATTTT.